This TCR beta chain was identified in a study of blood T cell repertoires in COVID-19. Study summary: The study drew acute and convalescent COVID-19 samples from the United States, Italy and Spain. T cells, B-cell-depleted T cells, or PBMCs provided the cDNA or gDNA that served as material.

Methods used by the authors: From reference gene primer amplification, estimates of nucleated cell counts were derived. The method was immunoSEQ multiplex PCR; TCRdb's version includes in-frame clones alone and lacks a portion of them. The V and J calls and clone size come from that table; D and trimming were worked out from the DNA. Among about 21,000 clones listed, 83% were seen once. J gave up 0 bases and V 5 bases, and 10 bases lay outside the gene matches. Per the germline V gene, CDR1 is LNHDA and CDR2 is SQIVND (reference sequence). The CDR3 spans 17 residues. The sequence was collected from a human donor in a cohort sampled during active COVID-19. The sample taken for sequencing was peripheral blood. The chain combines TRBV19 with TRBJ1-2; TRBD1 matches at 9 bases. In DNA, the CDR3 is TGTGCCAGTAGTTGGTTGGACAGGGGAGCTTCTAACTATGGCTACACCTTC. It codes for CASSWLDRGASNYGYTF.